This T cell receptor beta chain emerged from a study of spatial heterogeneity in lung cancer. Each CDR3 protein gets one entry after TCRdb re-called the 5' RACE reads with MiXCR. Counted here are 13,000 or so distinct CDR3 sequences, 5.1% occurring once; the ten biggest clones make up under 30%. Study observations and caveats: Expanded alpha and beta TCR counts within tumors tracked tumor mutation counts.

The CDR3 covers 15 residues. V lost 5 bases and J lost 4, with 15 bases in between. Germline values: CDR1 SEHNR, CDR2 FQNEAQ (reference sequence). This clonotype is labeled medium-sized. Antigen specificity is unknown. This beta chain lies outside the target of a library built for alpha chains; its clone size means little. Described time point: sample taken at primary tumor resection. This receptor was identified in a male donor with early-stage non-small cell lung cancer. Sequenced here: lung tumor tissue, sampled at surgery. This sequence joins TRBV7-9 and TRBJ2-1; weak D call: TRBD2 (5 bases). CDR3 in DNA: TGTGCCAGCAGCCCCAGGAGGACTTCATACAATGAGCAGTTCTTC. Its translation: CASSPRRTSYNEQFF.